One sample yielded the 22 T cell receptor beta chains listed below, sequenced in a study of beta chain features in type 1 diabetes. General observations from the study: When Type 1 diabetes patients were examined, their TCRB CDR3s proved moderately but significantly shorter in all four CD4+ subsets.

These receptors' antigens are unknown. Expressed TCRB transcripts were sequenced after all isolated RNA was converted to cDNA. The protocol was immunoSEQ multiplex PCR, while the TCRdb copy is restricted to in-frame clones and leaves out a portion. The table has roughly 700,000 clones, around 15% seen once. The specimen sequenced was naive CD4+ T cells from blood. The receptors were sampled from a man younger than 30 with type 1 diabetes.

V gene TRBV12-5 combines with J gene TRBJ1-5; no clear D gene. Trimming removed 4 bases from V and 5 bases from J, with 18 bases in between. CDR3 size: 16 residues. Germline CDR1 reads LGHNT; CDR2 reads FRNRAP. CDR3 sequence: CASGSWAGRFDQPQHF. The CDR3 DNA reads as TGTGCTAGTGGTTCTTGGGCCGGGAGATTTGATCAGCCCCAGCATTTT.

The chain joins TRBV28 to TRBJ1-2, with TRBD1 identical over 7 bases. The junction had 10 bases not matched to a gene; V was cut back by 5 bases and J by 4 bases. Per germline, CDR1 MDHEN and CDR2 SYDVKM. The CDR3 has 15 residues. The CDR3 protein is CASSTGTATPYGYTF. In nucleotides, the CDR3 is TGTGCCAGCAGTACCGGGACAGCAACTCCCTATGGCTACACCTTC.

This clone was seen a handful of times. The V gene is TRBV7-9, the J gene TRBJ1-6; no reliable D call. V was pared by 3 bases and J by 5 bases, with 8 bases between. This CDR3 is 14 amino acids long. Per the germline V gene, CDR1 is SEHNR and CDR2 is FQNEAQ (reference sequence). DNA for the CDR3: TGTGCCAGCAGCTTTCGGGAGGATAATTCACCCCTCCACTTT. It yields the protein CASSFREDNSPLHF.

This clone turned up a few times. The V and J genes are TRBV18 and TRBJ2-1; D ambiguous. CDR1 and CDR2 from the germline V gene are KGHSH and LQKENI. V was cut by 3 bases and J by 8 bases, with 8 bases left in between. The CDR3 loop spans 12 amino acids. The CDR3 bases are TGTGCCAGCTCACCCTTCAGAGATGAGCAGTTCTTC. Protein: CASSPFRDEQFF.

This clone occurred a few times. V gene TRBV18 combines with J gene TRBJ2-7; D is tentatively TRBD1 or TRBD2 (5 bases each). The CDR3 is 14 amino acids. Germline V lookup: CDR1 KGHSH, CDR2 LQKENI. V lost 3 bases and J 7 bases, leaving 16 bases between the germline ends. CDR3 protein: CASSPGTGQKEQYF. The CDR3 coding sequence is TGTGCCAGCTCACCCGGGACGGGCCAAAAAGAGCAGTACTTC.

The sample holds a few counts of this clone. The J gene is TRBJ2-1, the V gene TRBV7-9; TRBD2 might be the D (5 bases). The ends were cut back, 1 base at V and 9 bases at J, with 16 bases in the middle. This CDR3 is 15 amino acids long. Germline loops: CDR1 SEHNR, CDR2 FQNEAQ (reference sequence). This CDR3 reads CASSLVSWAGGEQFF. In DNA form, the CDR3 reads TGTGCCAGCAGCTTAGTGTCGTGGGCAGGAGGTGAGCAGTTCTTC.

This clone was seen a few times. The genes are TRBV6-1 and TRBJ2-5; TRBD2 agrees at 8 bases. Looked up from germline, CDR1 is MNHNS and CDR2 is SASEGT. This CDR3 has 14 residues. Trimming took 7 bases from V and 5 from J; bases not matched to a gene: 9. The CDR3 region is CASIFNGGEETQYF. In DNA, the CDR3 is TGTGCCAGCATCTTCAACGGGGGGGAGGAGACCCAGTACTTC.

This chain joins TRBV11-3 and TRBJ2-6; D possibly corresponds to TRBD2 (6 bases). V lost 5 bases, J lost 4 bases, and 15 bases lay in between. This CDR3 is 16 amino acids long. CDR1 and CDR2 (germline): SGHNT, YENEEA. CDR3 DNA: TGTGCCAGCAGCGCGGTATGGAGGGTCGGGGCCAACGTCCTGACTTTC. This gives the protein CASSAVWRVGANVLTF.

This clone was found a few times. Within the sample, other DNA sequences also encode this same CDR3. The chain links TRBV18 to TRBJ1-5; D unclear. The V gene lost 2 bases and the J gene lost 2 bases, with 4 bases spanning the gap. CDR3 length: 13 amino acids. Germline CDR1 reads KGHSH; CDR2 reads LQKENI. DNA of the CDR3: TGTGCCAGCTCACCAACAGGCAATCAGCCCCAGCATTTT. This translates into CASSPTGNQPQHF.

CDR3 protein: CAWSQTEFNQPQHF. CDR3 bases: TGTGCCTGGAGCCAAACAGAATTCAATCAGCCCCAGCATTTT. The chain links TRBV30 to TRBJ1-5; D call uncertain. The V end lost 3 bases, the J end lost 3 bases, and 12 bases lay between the germline ends. The CDR3 extends over 14 amino acids. Germline V gene data show CDR1 as GTSNPN and CDR2 as SVGIG (reference sequence).

This clone was seen a few times. The same CDR3 arises from other DNA sequences in this sample as well. CDR3 sequence reads: CASSPSSTDTQYF. Here the CDR3 DNA reads TGTGCCAGCAGCCCCTCTAGCACAGATACGCAGTATTTT. The chain combines TRBV7-9 with TRBJ2-3, with unresolved D. The CDR3 is made up of 13 amino acids. With 5 bases removed from V and 0 bases from J, the gap between germline ends came to 6 bases. Germline V gene sequence: CDR1 SEHNR, CDR2 FQNEAQ (reference sequence).

This clone occurred a few times. J is TRBJ2-1 and V is TRBV7-7; tentative D call: TRBD1 (6 bases). CDR3 length: 14 residues. Germline V CDR1 and CDR2: SSHAT, FNYEAQ (reference sequence). The ends were cut back, 4 bases at V and 4 bases at J, with 11 bases in the middle. The CDR3 is CASSSFGQYNEQFF. DNA of the CDR3: TGTGCCAGCAGCTCCTTCGGACAGTACAATGAGCAGTTCTTC.

The chain joins TRBV7-2 to TRBJ2-7; 7 bases line up with TRBD1. This CDR3 has 14 amino acids. J lost 2 bases, V lost 5 bases, and 6 bases had no gene match. Germline V gene lookup returns CDR1 SGHTA and CDR2 FQGNSA. The CDR3 sequence: CASSSRQGPYEQYF. CDR3 bases: TGTGCCAGCAGCAGCCGACAGGGCCCCTACGAGCAGTACTTC. Supplemented by reference TRBV7-2 and TRBJ2-7, the full variable domain reads GAGVSQSPSNKVTEKGKDVELRCDPISGHTALYWYRQSLGQGLEFLIYFQGNSAPDKSGLPSDRFSAERTGGSVSTLTIQRTQQEDSAVYLCASSSRQGPYEQYFGPGTRLTVT.

This sequence joins TRBV5-1 and TRBJ1-5; 10 bases are a match to TRBD1. The CDR3 sequence is 15 residues long. V gave up 4 bases and J gave up 6 bases; unmatched junction bases: 7. The germline CDR1 and CDR2 sequences are SGHRS and YFSETQ. CDR3 DNA: TGCGCCAGCAGCCCCGGGACAGGGGCGGTTCAGCCCCAGCATTTT. It translates to CASSPGTGAVQPQHF.

Concerning this clone: Other DNA sequences from this sample encode an identical CDR3 as well. This rearrangement joins TRBV18 to TRBJ2-5; 10 positions agree with TRBD2. The CDR3 is 15 residues long. Germline CDR1 reads KGHSH; CDR2 reads LQKENI. V lost 3 bases, J lost 3 bases, and 4 bases stayed unmatched. The CDR3 is CASSPLGLAEETQYF. CDR3 coding DNA: TGTGCCAGCTCACCTCTTGGACTAGCGGAAGAGACCCAGTACTTC.

The V gene is TRBV27, the J gene TRBJ1-2; D is undetermined. From germline, CDR1 is MNHEY and CDR2 SMNVEV (reference sequence). The V end was cut by 0 bases, the J end by 5 bases, with 10 bases between. The CDR3 contains 14 residues. The CDR3 DNA sequence: TGTGCCAGCAGTTTATCGGCCGGGCGGTATGGCTACACCTTC. This encodes CASSLSAGRYGYTF.

This chain uses TRBV7-8 with TRBJ2-2; the D gene is possibly TRBD1 (6 bases). V gave up 5 bases and J gave up 3 bases, with 13 bases separating them. CDR1 and CDR2 from the germline V gene are SGHVS and FQNEAQ. CDR3 length: 15 residues. This chain's CDR3 is CASSPNRVDTGELFF. The CDR3 DNA sequence: TGTGCCAGCAGCCCCAACAGGGTCGACACCGGGGAGCTGTTTTTT.

This chain uses TRBV5-1 with TRBJ2-7, with 7 nucleotides matching TRBD1. This CDR3 region has 14 residues. The V segment lost 4 bases and the J segment 4 bases; nucleotides outside the gene matches: 8. CDR1 is SGHRS and CDR2 is YFSETQ in the germline V gene. The CDR3, as DNA: TGCGCCAGCAGCGCGACAGGGTATAATTACGAGCAGTACTTC. Translating it yields CASSATGYNYEQYF.

This clone was seen a few times. The CDR3 DNA reads TGTGCCAGCAGCCGACAGGAGACTTACTACAATGAGCAGTTCTTC. It is translated as CASSRQETYYNEQFF. This chain links TRBV6-5 with TRBJ2-1; weak D call: TRBD1 (6 bases). The germline V gene encodes CDR1 MNHEY and CDR2 SVGAGI. V lost 6 bases to trimming and J lost 3 bases, with 15 bases between them. The CDR3 runs to 15 residues.

This clone was seen a few times. The rearrangement uses TRBV27 and TRBJ1-5, with D hard to call. Per germline, CDR1 MNHEY and CDR2 SMNVEV (reference sequence). The V gene lost 2 bases and the J gene lost 3 bases, with 5 bases spanning the gap. This CDR3 is built from 13 residues. CDR3 amino acids: CASSLQYNQPQHF. The DNA of the CDR3 is TGTGCCAGCAGTTTACAGTACAATCAGCCCCAGCATTTT.

This clone was seen a few times. The chain is built from TRBV30 and TRBJ2-7; no definite D call. V shed 1 base and J shed 2 bases, with 12 bases lying between them. This CDR3 contains 14 residues. Per the germline V gene, CDR1 is GTSNPN and CDR2 is SVGIG (reference sequence). The CDR3 is CAWSDGRFPYEQYF. The CDR3 region has the DNA TGTGCCTGGAGTGATGGTCGGTTCCCCTACGAGCAGTACTTC.

The V and J genes are TRBV18 and TRBJ2-7; maybe TRBD2 (5 bases). The germline V and J ends were trimmed by 2 bases and 0 bases, with 8 bases remaining between them. Per germline, CDR1 KGHSH and CDR2 LQKENI. The CDR3 consists of 14 residues. The CDR3 loop reads CASSPGESSYEQYF. CDR3 DNA: TGTGCCAGCTCACCAGGGGAGAGCTCCTACGAGCAGTACTTC.